This T cell receptor (delta chain) derives from a study of gamma delta lymphoproliferative disorders and STAT genes (dated by TCRdb to 2017 to 2018). Turning to the overall study: Gamma-chain libraries were prepared from at least 50 ng of genomic DNA using the LymphoTrack Dx TCRG Assay. Within a larger immunophenotypic and STAT-mutation study, TCR gamma and delta CDR3 repertoires were profiled by deep sequencing in Tgammadelta lymphoproliferative disease patients and healthy controls. A couple of gamma-chain samples and all delta-chain samples were sequenced twice to confirm results. Because no corresponding Invivoscribe delta assay was available, delta-chain libraries were prepared according to the EuroClonality-NGS working group standard operating procedure. Study-wide findings and limitations: When whole repertoires were clustered, gamma repertoires from patients grouped apart from those of healthy controls, but delta repertoires did not separate between the groups. Leukemic cells were skewed toward terminal effectors, whereas control T cells likely spanned varied maturation stages, a difference potentially limiting comparisons between patients and controls. The authors noted that NGS specificity may be reduced at low frequencies, so the public or private nature of leukemic clones needs confirmation. Nearly all major gamma and delta clonotypes of patients were found to be public, being shared with at least one healthy donor, and only a couple of gamma clonotypes were found to be private to disease.

In both library methods, multiplex PCR was carried out with primers targeting conserved V and J regions of the TCR genes. Amplicons were purified, pooled and sequenced on an Illumina MiSeq platform. On the study's bioinformatics: V(D)J alignment, clonotype assembly and translation were performed with MiXCR, whereas functionality assessment and CDR3 repertoire analyses were performed with VDJtools. CDR3 was defined according to IMGT, and analyses were limited to productive sequences using functional genes, with ORF genes and pseudogenes excluded. Identical amino acid CDR3s of major clonotypes (frequency >=5%) were searched for across all patients and controls using a custom Python script. A one-sided non-parametric Wilcoxon test was used to compare clonotype frequencies between patients and controls. TCRdb called clones afresh from the public reads with CATT; identical DNA rows were later merged. TCRdb's processing, not the authors' own work, is the source of the V and J calls. The sample contains around 3,700 delta-chain clones, around 1.1% of them found a single time. Of the sample, about 26% falls within the top ten clones.

As concerns this clone: Its antigen is still unknown. The protein given by TCRdb reflects a much larger clone and differs at residue 11 from this DNA's translation, likely from a read error; the protein shown is the DNA's translation.

For both patients and controls, peripheral blood mononuclear cells were isolated, and the genomic DNA from these cells was used for TCR sequencing. The control group, matched to the patients for age and sex, consisted of around 23 healthy adult blood donors (roughly twelve males and around 11 females) with a median age of 64 years. Including the terminal cysteine and phenylalanine, the CDR3 comprises 17 residues. Just the 51-base CDR3 DNA is kept, in frame starting at base 1. Sequencing used blood. The TCR was taken from a human donor in good health. Without a V gene call, the J gene is given as TRDJ1; the listed D gene, TRDD3, was not tested against the DNA. The CDR3 is CAWTGASLRSDTDKLIF. Here is the DNA: TGTGCCTGGACTGGGGCGAGTTTGAGATCCGACACCGATAAACTCATCTTT.